This T cell receptor beta chain was sequenced in a study of CD8+ T cells in alopecia areata. Trimming took off 4 bases at V and 2 bases at J, with 1 base between the two ends. CDR3 length: 11 residues. In germline, CDR1 is SNHLY, CDR2 FYNNEI. Extracted from the samples, RNA was reverse transcribed into cDNA to serve as the sequencing template. Libraries were prepared by immunoSEQ multiplex PCR; TCRdb keeps only in-frame clonotypes and omits some of them. Of roughly 200,000 clones in the sample, about 53% are singletons; the top ten hold 9.5% to 14%. Treatment denoted: oral pan-JAK inhibitor, 5-10 mg twice daily. Collected material from alopecia areata patients comprised lesional scalp punch biopsies and peripheral blood. Notes on this clone: Its specificity is unknown.

Study-wide points: The treated group had a single nonresponder, limiting CD8+ expansion-response conclusions. There were many expanded lesional clones persisting in scalp and blood during tofacitinib. Compared with mice, patients displayed less clear TCR sharing, possibly for HLA-related reasons.

The V and J genes are TRBV2 and TRBJ2-3; no firm D call. The specimen comprised CD8+ T cells sorted from blood, sampled at week 24, from a patient treated with tofacitinib. The receptor's source is a human donor with alopecia areata. CDR3 in amino acids: CASSATDTQYF. CDR3 DNA: TGTGCCAGCAGTGCCACAGATACGCAGTATTTT.